The clone carrying this T cell receptor (beta chain) was seen repeatedly, ten times or more. The entry originates in a study of prognosis after radiotherapy for stage I lung cancer. Overall study context: Distant metastases after radiotherapy occurred in four patients at a median of about seven months; 15 showed no significant progression.

TCR beta CDR3 was amplified from genomic DNA by two-round multiplex PCR. With primers specific to each TRBV and TRBJ gene, the first-round PCR was performed. One entry per CDR3 protein results from TCRdb running MiXCR on the multiplex PCR reads. Of about 36,000 distinct CDR3 sequences in the sample, 30% to 35% were seen once. Germline loops: CDR1 SGHRS, CDR2 YFSETQ. V was cut by 4 bases and J by 8 bases, with 16 bases left in between. This CDR3 has 15 amino acids. The origin of this receptor is a donor over 45 with non-small cell lung cancer. V usage is TRBV5-1 and J usage is TRBJ1-6, with D tentatively TRBD1 (5 bases). The sample in question was PBMCs, obtained before or after stereotactic body radiation therapy (not recorded which). CDR3 DNA sequence: TGCGCCAGCAGCCCCCTGGCCCAGGGAGATTCACCCCTCCACTTT. This encodes CASSPLAQGDSPLHF.